The rows below give T cell receptor beta chains drawn from one sample of a study of tumor-infiltrating lymphocytes in primary liver carcinoma. A single record per CDR3 protein comes from TCRdb applying MiXCR to the multiplex PCR reads. The repertoire holds about 320,000 distinct CDR3 sequences, with 65% as singletons. The sample was peripheral blood. Every receptor here comes from a man in his forties or fifties with primary liver carcinoma and hepatitis B virus infection. CDR3s include the opening cysteine and the closing phenylalanine or tryptophan. Fields, in order: clone size, V gene, J gene, D gene, CDR3 DNA, CDR3 protein. A D gene is named only where the DNA matches it firmly. The size entry is marked missing in some rows and otherwise reads once, few, many or a size class.

>.|TRBV4-1|TRBJ1-6|.
TGTGCCAGCAGTCAAGAACAGAGCTCCTATAATTCACCCCTCCAGTTT
CASSQEQSSYNSPLQF
>few|TRBV11-2|TRBJ2-3|TRBD2
TGTGCCAGCACCGCCCGTAGCGGGAGGAGGGGGGGGCCAGATACGCAGTATTTT
CASTARSGRRGGPDTQYF
>few|TRBV6-5|TRBJ1-1|.
TGTACCAGCAGTTACTCCCTGGGGACGAACACTGAAGCTTTCTTT
CTSSYSLGTNTEAFF
>few|TRBV4-1|TRBJ2-2|.
TGCGCCAGCAGCCAAGTCCAGGGGGGTAACACCGGGGAGCTGTTTTTT
CASSQVQGGNTGELFF
>.|TRBV6-5|TRBJ1-6|TRBD1
TGTGTCAGTAGTTACGAGGGGGCTAGTGATTCACCCCTCCACTTT
CVSSYEGASDSPLHF
>.|TRBV5-1|TRBJ2-2|.
TGCGCCAGCACGTGGGACTCCAGGCCGGGGGAGCTGTTTTTT
CASTWDSRPGELFF
>.|TRBV9|TRBJ2-6|.
TGTGCCAGCAGCGCCAGCCATACCAACGTCCTGACTTTC
CASSASHTNVLTF
>.|TRBV14|TRBJ1-4|.
TGTGCCAGCAGCCAAGAAGGGCTAGCTGGGGAAAAACTGTTATTT
CASSQEGLAGEKLLF
>.|TRBV11-2|TRBJ2-7|.
TGTGCCAGCAGCCTGGCTGAACGCTGCGTACAGTACTTC
CASSLAERCVQYF
>.|TRBV6-4|TRBJ2-2|TRBD2
TGTGCCAGTTACCCGGGACTAGCGGGAGTCTACACCGGGGAGCTGTTTTTT
CASYPGLAGVYTGELFF
>.|TRBV6-4|TRBJ1-1|.
TGTGCCAGCAAACGGGGATCGAACACTGAAGCTTTCTTT
CASKRGSNTEAFF
>.|TRBV5-6|TRBJ2-6|.
TGCGCCAGCAGCGACCCTACGGACAGCTCTGGGGCCAACGTCCTGACTTTC
CASSDPTDSSGANVLTF
>.|TRBV12-3/TRBV12-4|TRBJ2-4|.
TGTGCCGGCAGTCAAAGACAGAGCCTCCTAGCCGAAAACATTCAGTACTTC
CAGSQRQSLLAENIQYF
>once|TRBV11-2|TRBJ2-2|TRBD2
TGTGCCAACAGCTTAGACCGGGGCGGGAGGGCCTCGAACACCGGGGAGCTGTTTTTT
CANSLDRGGRASNTGELFF
>.|TRBV12-3/TRBV12-4|TRBJ2-1|TRBD2
TGTGTCAGCAGTTCGGGAGGCTCCTACAATGAGCAGTTCTTC
CVSSSGGSYNEQFF
>.|TRBV30|TRBJ2-5|.
TGTGCCCGGAGTGTAGGGCTTGTTGAGACCCAGTACTTC
CARSVGLVETQYF
>many|TRBV4-3|TRBJ2-3|TRBD2
TGCGCCAGCAGCCAGGGGACTAGCGGGACCACAGATACGCAGTATTTT
CASSQGTSGTTDTQYF